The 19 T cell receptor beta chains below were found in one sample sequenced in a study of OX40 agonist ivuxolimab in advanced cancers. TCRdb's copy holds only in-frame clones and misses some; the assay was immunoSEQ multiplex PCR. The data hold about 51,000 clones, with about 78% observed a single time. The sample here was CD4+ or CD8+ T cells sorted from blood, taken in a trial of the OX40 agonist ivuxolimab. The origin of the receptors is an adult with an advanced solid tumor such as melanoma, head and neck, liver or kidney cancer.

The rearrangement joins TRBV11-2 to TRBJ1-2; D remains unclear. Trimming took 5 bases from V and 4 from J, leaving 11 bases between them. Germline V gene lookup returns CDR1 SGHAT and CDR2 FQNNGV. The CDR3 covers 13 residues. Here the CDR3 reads CASSGGGPYGYTF. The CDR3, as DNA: TGTGCCAGCAGCGGTGGCGGACCCTATGGCTACACCTTC.

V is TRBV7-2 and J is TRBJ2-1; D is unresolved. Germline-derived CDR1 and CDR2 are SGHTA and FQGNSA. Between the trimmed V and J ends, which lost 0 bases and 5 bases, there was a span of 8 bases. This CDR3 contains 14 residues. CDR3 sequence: CASSLAVLNNEQFF. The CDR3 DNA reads TGTGCCAGCAGCTTAGCTGTGCTAAACAATGAGCAGTTCTTC.

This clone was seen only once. The CDR3 spells CASSSGLPIYF. The CDR3 nucleotides are TGTGCCAGCAGTTCCGGGCTCCCCATATATTTT. V is TRBV6-6 and J is TRBJ1-3; D unresolved. Trimming left V 4 bases short and J 11 bases short, with 9 bases between. This CDR3 spans 11 amino acids. The germline V gene has CDR1 MNHNY and CDR2 SVGAGI (reference sequence).

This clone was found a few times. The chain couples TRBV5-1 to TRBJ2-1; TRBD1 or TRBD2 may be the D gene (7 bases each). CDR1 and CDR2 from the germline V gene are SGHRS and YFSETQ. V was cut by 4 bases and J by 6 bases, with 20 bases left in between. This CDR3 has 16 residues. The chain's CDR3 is CASSLPGGGGINEQFF. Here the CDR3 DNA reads TGCGCCAGCAGCCTACCAGGGGGAGGGGGCATCAATGAGCAGTTCTTC.

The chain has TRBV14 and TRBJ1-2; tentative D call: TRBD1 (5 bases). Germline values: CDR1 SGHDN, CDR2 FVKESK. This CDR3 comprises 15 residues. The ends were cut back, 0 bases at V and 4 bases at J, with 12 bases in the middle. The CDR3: CASSQDGRVSYGYTF. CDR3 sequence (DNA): TGTGCCAGCAGCCAAGATGGCAGGGTGAGCTATGGCTACACCTTC.

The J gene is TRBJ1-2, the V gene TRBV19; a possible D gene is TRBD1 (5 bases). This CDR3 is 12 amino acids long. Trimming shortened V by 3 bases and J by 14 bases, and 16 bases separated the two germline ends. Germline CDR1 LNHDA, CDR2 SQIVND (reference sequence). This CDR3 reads CASSISPVTVTF. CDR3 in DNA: TGTGCCAGTAGTATTTCCCCCGTGACAGTAACCTTC.

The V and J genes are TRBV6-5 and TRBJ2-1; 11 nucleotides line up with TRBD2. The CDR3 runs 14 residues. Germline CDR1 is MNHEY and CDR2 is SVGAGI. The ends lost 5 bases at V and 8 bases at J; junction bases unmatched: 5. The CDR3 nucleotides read TGTGCCAGCAGTAAGACTAGCGGGAAGCATGAGCAGTTCTTC. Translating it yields CASSKTSGKHEQFF.

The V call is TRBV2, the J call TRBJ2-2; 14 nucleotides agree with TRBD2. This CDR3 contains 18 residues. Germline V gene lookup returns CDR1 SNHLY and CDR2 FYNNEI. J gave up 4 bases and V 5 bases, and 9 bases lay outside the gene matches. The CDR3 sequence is CASSPTRLAGGPTGELFF. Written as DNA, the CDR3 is TGTGCCAGCAGTCCTACTAGACTAGCGGGAGGGCCCACCGGGGAGCTGTTTTTT.

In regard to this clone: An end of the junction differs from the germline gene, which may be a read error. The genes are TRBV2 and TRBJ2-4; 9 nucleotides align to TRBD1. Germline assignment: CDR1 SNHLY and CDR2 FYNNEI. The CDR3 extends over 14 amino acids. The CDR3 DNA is TGTGCCAGCAGTCCACAGGGGGCCACAAACATTCAGTACTTC. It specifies CASSPQGATNIQYF.

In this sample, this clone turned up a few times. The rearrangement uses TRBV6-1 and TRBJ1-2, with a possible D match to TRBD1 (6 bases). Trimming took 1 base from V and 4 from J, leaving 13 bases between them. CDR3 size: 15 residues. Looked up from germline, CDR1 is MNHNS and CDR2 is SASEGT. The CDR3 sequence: CASSEGQGPLYGYTF. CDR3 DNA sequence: TGTGCCAGCAGTGAAGGGCAGGGGCCCCTCTATGGCTACACCTTC.

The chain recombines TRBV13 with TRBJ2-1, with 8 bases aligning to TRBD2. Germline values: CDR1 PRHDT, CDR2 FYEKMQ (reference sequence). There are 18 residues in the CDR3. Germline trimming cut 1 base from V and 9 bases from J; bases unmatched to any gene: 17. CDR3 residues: CASSLVFNLGLATSEQFF. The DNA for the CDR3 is TGTGCCAGCAGCTTAGTTTTTAATTTAGGACTAGCCACGAGTGAGCAGTTCTTC.

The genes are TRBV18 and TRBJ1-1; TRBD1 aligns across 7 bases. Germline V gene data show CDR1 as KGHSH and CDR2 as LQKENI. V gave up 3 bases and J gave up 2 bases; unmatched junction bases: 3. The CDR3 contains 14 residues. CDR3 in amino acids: CASSPRQGNTEAFF. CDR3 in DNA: TGTGCCAGCTCACCTCGACAGGGTAACACTGAAGCTTTCTTT.

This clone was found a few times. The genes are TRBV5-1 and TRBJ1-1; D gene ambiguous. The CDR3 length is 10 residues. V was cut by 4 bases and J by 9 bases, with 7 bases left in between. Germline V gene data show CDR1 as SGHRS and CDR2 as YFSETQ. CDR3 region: CASSGEKAFF. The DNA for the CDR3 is TGCGCCAGCAGCGGCGAGAAAGCTTTCTTT.

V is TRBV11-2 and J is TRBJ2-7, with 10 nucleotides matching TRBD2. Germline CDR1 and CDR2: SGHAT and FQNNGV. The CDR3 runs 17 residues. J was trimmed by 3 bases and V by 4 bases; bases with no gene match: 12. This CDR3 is CASSSPPGVAGGYEQYF. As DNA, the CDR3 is TGTGCCAGCAGCTCACCCCCGGGGGTAGCGGGAGGCTACGAGCAGTACTTC.

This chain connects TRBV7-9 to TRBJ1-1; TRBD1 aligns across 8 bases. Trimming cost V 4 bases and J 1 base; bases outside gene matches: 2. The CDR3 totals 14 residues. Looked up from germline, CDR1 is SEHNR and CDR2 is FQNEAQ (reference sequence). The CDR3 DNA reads TGTGCCAGCAGCTCCGACAGGGGGAACACTGAAGCTTTCTTT. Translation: CASSSDRGNTEAFF.

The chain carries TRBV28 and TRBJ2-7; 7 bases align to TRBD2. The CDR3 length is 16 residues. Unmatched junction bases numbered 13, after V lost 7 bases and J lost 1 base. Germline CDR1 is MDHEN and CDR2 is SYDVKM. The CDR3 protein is CASTPWGGPQSYEQYF. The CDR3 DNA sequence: TGTGCCAGCACCCCGTGGGGAGGGCCGCAGTCCTACGAGCAGTACTTC.

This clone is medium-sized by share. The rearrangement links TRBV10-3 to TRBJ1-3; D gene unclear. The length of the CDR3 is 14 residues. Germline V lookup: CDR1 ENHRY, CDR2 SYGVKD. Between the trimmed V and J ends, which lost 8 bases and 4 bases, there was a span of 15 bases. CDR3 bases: TGTGCCATCCAAGCGGACTCTGCGGGAAACACCATATATTTT. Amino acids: CAIQADSAGNTIYF.

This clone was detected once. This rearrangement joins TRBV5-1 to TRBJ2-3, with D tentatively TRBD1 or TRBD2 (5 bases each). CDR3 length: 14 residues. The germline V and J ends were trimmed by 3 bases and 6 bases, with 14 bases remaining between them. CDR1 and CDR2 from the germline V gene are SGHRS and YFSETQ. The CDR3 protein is CASSSGTLSDTQYF. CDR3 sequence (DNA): TGCGCCAGCAGCTCCGGGACCCTAAGTGATACGCAGTATTTT. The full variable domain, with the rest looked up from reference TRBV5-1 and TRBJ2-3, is KAGVTQTPRYLIKTRGQQVTLSCSPISGHRSVSWYQQTPGQGLQFLFEYFSETQRNKGNFPGRFSGRQFSNSRSEMNVSTLELGDSALYLCASSSGTLSDTQYFGPGTRLTVL.

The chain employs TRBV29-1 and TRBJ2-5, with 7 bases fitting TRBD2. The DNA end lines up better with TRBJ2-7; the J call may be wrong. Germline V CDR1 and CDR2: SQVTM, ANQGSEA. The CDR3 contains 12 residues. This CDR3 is CSVSSGLYEQYF. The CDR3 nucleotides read TGCAGCGTCTCTAGCGGCCTTTACGAGCAGTACTTC.